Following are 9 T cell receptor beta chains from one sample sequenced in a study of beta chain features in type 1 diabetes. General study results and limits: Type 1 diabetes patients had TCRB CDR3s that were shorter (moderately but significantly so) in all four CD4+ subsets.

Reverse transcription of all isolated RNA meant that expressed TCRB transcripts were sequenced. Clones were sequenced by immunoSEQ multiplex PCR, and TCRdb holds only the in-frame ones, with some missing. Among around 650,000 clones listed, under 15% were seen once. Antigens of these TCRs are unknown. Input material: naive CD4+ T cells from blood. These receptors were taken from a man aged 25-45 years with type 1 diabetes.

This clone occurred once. The CDR3 here is CASSYQGGSQPQHF. The CDR3 coding sequence is TGTGCCAGCAGTTATCAGGGGGGGAGTCAGCCCCAGCATTTT. V gene TRBV6-5 combines with J gene TRBJ1-5; 7 bases are shared with TRBD1. Germline CDR1 is MNHEY and CDR2 is SVGAGI. V was pared by 3 bases and J by 6 bases, with 5 bases of the junction left unmatched. This CDR3 has 14 amino acids.

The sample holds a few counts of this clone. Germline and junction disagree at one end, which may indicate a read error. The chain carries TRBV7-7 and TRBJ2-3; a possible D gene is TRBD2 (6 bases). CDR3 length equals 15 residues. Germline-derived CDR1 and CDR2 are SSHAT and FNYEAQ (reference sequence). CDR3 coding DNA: TGTGCTAGCAGCTTAGCGAGCGGGCGCACAGATACGCAGTATTTT. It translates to CASSLASGRTDTQYF.

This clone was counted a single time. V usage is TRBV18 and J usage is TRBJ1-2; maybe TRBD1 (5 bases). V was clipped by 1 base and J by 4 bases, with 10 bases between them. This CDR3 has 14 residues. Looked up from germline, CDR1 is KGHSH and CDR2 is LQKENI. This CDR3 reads CASSPRAGVYGYTF. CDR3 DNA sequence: TGTGCCAGCTCACCACGCGCGGGGGTCTATGGCTACACCTTC. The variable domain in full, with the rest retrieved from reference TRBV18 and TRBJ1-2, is NAGVMQNPRHLVRRRGQEARLRCSPMKGHSHVYWYRQLPEEGLKFMVYLQKENIIDESGMPKERFSAEFPKEGPSILRIQQVVRGDSAAYFCASSPRAGVYGYTFGSGTRLTVV.

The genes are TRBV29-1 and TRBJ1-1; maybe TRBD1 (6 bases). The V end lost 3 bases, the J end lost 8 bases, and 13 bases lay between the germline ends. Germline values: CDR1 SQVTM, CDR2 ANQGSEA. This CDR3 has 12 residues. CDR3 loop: CSVDPLGQEAFF. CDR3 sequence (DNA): TGCAGCGTTGACCCCCTCGGACAGGAAGCTTTCTTT.

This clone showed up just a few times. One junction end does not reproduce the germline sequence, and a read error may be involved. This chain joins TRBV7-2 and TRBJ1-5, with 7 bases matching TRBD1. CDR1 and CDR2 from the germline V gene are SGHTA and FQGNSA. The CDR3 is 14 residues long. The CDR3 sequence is CASNLQGFNQPQHF. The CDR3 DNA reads TGTGCCAGCAACTTACAGGGGTTCAATCAGCCCCAGCATTTT.

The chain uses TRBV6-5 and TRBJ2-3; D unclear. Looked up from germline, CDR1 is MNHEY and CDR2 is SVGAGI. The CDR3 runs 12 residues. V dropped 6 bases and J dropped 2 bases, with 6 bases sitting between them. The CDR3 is CASRGNTDTQYF. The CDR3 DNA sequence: TGTGCCAGCAGGGGGAACACAGATACGCAGTATTTT.

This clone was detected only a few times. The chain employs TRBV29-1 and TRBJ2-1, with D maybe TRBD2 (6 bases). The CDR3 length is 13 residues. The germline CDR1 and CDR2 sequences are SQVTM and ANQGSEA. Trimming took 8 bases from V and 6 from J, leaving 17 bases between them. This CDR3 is CSTGDGGINEQFF. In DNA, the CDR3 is TGCAGCACAGGCGACGGGGGAATCAATGAGCAGTTCTTC.

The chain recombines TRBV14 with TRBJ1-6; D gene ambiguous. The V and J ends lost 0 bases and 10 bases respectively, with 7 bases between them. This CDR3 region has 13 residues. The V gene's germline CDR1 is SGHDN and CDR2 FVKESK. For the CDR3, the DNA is TGTGCCAGCAGCCAAGAAATAGAATCACCCCTCCACTTT. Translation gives CASSQEIESPLHF.

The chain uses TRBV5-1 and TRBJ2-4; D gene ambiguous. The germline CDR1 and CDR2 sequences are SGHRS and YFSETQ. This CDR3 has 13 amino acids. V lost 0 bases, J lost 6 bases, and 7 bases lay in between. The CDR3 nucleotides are TGCGCCAGCAGCTTGGGGGATACAAACATTCAGTACTTC. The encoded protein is CASSLGDTNIQYF.